The 5 T cell receptor beta chains listed next were all sequenced from one sample in a study of shared clonotypes between healthy human individuals. CD45RO negativity and positive selection for CCR7 defined naive CD8 cells, a population that excluded terminally differentiated effector memory CD45RA+ cells. TCRdb's table, derived via immunoSEQ multiplex PCR, lists solely in-frame clones and lacks some. The sample records roughly 2 million clones, about 94% being singletons. Sequencing input: naive CD8+ T cells sorted from blood. These receptors originate from a young man in good health.

The rearrangement joins TRBV13 to TRBJ2-3; 11 bases agree with TRBD2. This CDR3 region has 16 residues. The germline V gene has CDR1 PRHDT and CDR2 FYEKMQ (reference sequence). Trimming at V came to 3 bases and at J to 2 bases, leaving 4 bases not matched to a gene. The CDR3 sequence: CASSFRLAGYTDTQYF. DNA for the CDR3: TGTGCCAGCAGCTTCCGACTAGCGGGGTACACAGATACGCAGTATTTT.

The chain uses TRBV30 and TRBJ2-2; the match to TRBD2 covers 12 bases. This CDR3 is 15 amino acids long. The germline gives CDR1 GTSNPN, CDR2 SVGIG (reference sequence). V shed 5 bases, J shed 4 bases, and the junction held 5 bases outside the gene matches. CDR3 protein: CAWRLAGEGTGELFF. The CDR3 coding sequence is TGTGCCTGGCGACTAGCGGGGGAGGGCACCGGGGAGCTGTTTTTT.

The V and J genes are TRBV5-1 and TRBJ2-3; tentative D call: TRBD2 (6 bases). Germline values: CDR1 SGHRS, CDR2 YFSETQ. With 1 base removed from V and 0 bases from J, the gap between germline ends came to 18 bases. The CDR3 is made up of 18 amino acids. In DNA form, the CDR3 reads TGCGCCAGCAGCTTGACTGATCCACTAGCTTCTAGCACAGATACGCAGTATTTT. Protein sequence: CASSLTDPLASSTDTQYF.

This rearrangement joins TRBV4-1 to TRBJ2-5; D remains unclear. V lost 0 bases and J lost 3, with 8 bases in between. Germline CDR1 MGHRA, CDR2 YSYEKL. The CDR3 is made up of 14 amino acids. The DNA of the CDR3 is TGCGCCAGCAGCCAAGATGGTAGGGAAGAGACCCAGTACTTC. Protein sequence: CASSQDGREETQYF.

This chain's CDR3 is CASSLLQSQPQHF. The CDR3 coding sequence is TGTGCCAGCAGCTTATTACAGAGTCAGCCCCAGCATTTT. The chain couples TRBV11-2 to TRBJ1-5; no reliable D call. Trimming pared 2 bases from V and 6 bases from J, leaving 8 bases between. The CDR3 runs to 13 residues. Per germline, CDR1 SGHAT and CDR2 FQNNGV.